This paragraph covers one TCR beta chain sequence. This specimen belongs to a study of technical replicates of blood from a few donors. Sequenced by immunoSEQ multiplex PCR; TCRdb stores in-frame clones only, minus some. The sample holds roughly 68,000 clones, almost 95% seen once. Material for sequencing was T cells isolated from PBMCs. The clonotype was recovered from a human donor in good health.

Written as DNA, the CDR3 is TGTGCCAGCAGCTCCCGAGGGGGATTAGGCTACACCTTC. Translated: CASSSRGGLGYTF. This chain joins TRBV14 and TRBJ1-2; D may be TRBD1 (6 bases). The ends were cut back, 5 bases at V and 8 bases at J, with 15 bases in the middle. This CDR3 contains 13 residues. In germline, CDR1 is SGHDN, CDR2 FVKESK.